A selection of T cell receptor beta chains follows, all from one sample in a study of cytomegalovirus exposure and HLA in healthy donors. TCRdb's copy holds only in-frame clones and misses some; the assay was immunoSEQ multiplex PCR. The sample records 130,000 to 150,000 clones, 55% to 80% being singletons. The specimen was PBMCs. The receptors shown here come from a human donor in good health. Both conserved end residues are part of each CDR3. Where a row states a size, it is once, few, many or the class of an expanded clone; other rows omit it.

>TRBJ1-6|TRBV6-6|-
CASTVGTVISDSPLHF
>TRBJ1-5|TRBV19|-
CASSMVEQPQHF
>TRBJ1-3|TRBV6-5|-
CASSYSAVSGNTIYF
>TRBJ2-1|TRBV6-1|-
CASSEGRAGNEQFF
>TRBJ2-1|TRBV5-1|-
CASSLAGLDYNEQFF
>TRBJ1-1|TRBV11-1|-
CASSWDGGANTEAFF
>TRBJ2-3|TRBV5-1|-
CASRLAGAADTQYF
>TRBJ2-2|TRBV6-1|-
CASSERRGNTGELFF
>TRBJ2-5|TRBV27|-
CASSSDWEETQYF
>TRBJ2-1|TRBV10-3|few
CAISASGDYNEQFF
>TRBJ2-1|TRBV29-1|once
CSVEMGLPGWDRFF
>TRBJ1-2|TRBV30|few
CAWSNTGYNYGYTF
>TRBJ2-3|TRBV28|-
CASRGTADTQYF
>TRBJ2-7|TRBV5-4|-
CASSPDAGSTYEQYF
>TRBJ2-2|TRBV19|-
CASSTSGRNGELFF
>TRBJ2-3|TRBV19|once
CASSPDRTDTQYF
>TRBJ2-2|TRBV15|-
CATSSSGRAVGELFF
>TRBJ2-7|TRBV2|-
CASKRGQGSYEQYF
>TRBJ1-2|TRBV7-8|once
CASSLASGSSYGYTF
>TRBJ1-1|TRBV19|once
CASSSRQGINTEAFF
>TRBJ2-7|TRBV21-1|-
CATLAPSDSYEQYF
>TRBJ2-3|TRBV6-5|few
CASSSRTGSDTQYF
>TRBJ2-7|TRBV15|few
CATSRDTGYEQYF
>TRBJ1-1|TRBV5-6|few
CASSLDYPNTEAFF
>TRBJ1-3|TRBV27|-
CASSLTGGSGNTIYF
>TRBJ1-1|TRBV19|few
CASSTWTGGNTEAFF
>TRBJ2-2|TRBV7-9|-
CASSASLGRSTGELFF
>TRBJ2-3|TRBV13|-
CASSLASSGRSTDTQYF